This entry describes one T cell receptor beta chain. What it binds is unknown. This CDR3 has 15 residues. From germline, CDR1 is MNHEY and CDR2 SMNVEV (reference sequence). The V end was cut by 6 bases, the J end by 8 bases, with 19 bases between. The data belong to a study of CD8 T cells in ankylosing spondylitis. Study-level points and caveats: In ankylosing spondylitis blood, a motif of seven or eight highly homologous TCR beta variants appeared characteristic.

Using its own MiXCR run on the 5' RACE reads, TCRdb lists one record per CDR3 protein. Seen here are about 450,000 distinct CDR3 sequences, 20% to 30% observed once, and the top ten hold roughly 0.8%. This chain links TRBV27 with TRBJ1-4; a possible D gene is TRBD1 (5 bases). This clonotype was sampled from a male donor with ankylosing spondylitis. Sequencing was done on a sample of blood, either unsorted or a sorted T cell fraction (not recorded which). CDR3 nucleotides: TGTGCCAGCAGGCGACCGGGGGAAGAGGAGGAAAAACTGTTTTTT. It specifies CASRRPGEEEEKLFF. Full variable domain (remainder filled in from reference TRBV27 and TRBJ1-4): EAQVTQNPRYLITVTGKKLTVTCSQNMNHEYMSWYRQDPGLGLRQIYYSMNVEVTDKGDVPEGYKVSRKEKRNFPLILESPSPNQTSLYFCASRRPGEEEEKLFFGSGTQLSVL.